This TCR beta chain was found in a study of naive and memory T cell subsets. An equimolar mix of two oligonucleotides served as the beta constant-region primer for TRBC1 and TRBC2. The ligated cDNA underwent four PCR rounds using SP2 and nested alpha and beta constant-region primers. TCRdb reanalysed the UMI-ligation and nested PCR reads using MiXCR and keeps one entry per CDR3 protein. Here the sample spans around 93,000 distinct CDR3 sequences, over 9% being singletons. Findings and limits, study-wide: A few larger clonotypes appeared in naive repertoires, especially CD8, possibly memory cells re-expressing CD45RA.

The table lists this clonotype with many counts. Its cognate antigen is unknown. Germline V gives CDR1 SGDLS, CDR2 YYNGEE. V was pared by 7 bases and J by 3 bases, with 19 bases between. The CDR3 runs 15 residues. The source of this sequence is a human donor in good health. The V gene is TRBV9, the J gene TRBJ2-5; D unresolved. What was sequenced was naive CD4+ T cells from blood. The CDR3 here is CASLTPRTRKETQYF. CDR3 nucleotides: TGTGCCAGCCTCACCCCGCGAACCCGAAAAGAGACCCAGTACTTC.